This passage covers 4 T cell receptor beta chains from one sample sequenced in a study of blood T cells in healthy people across ages. Combining a sample-barcoded 5' primer with a J-beta primer mix, a second PCR ran for about 7 to 11 cycles. TCRdb redid the calling of the 5' RACE reads with MiXCR, one entry per CDR3 protein. Of around 1,500,000 distinct CDR3 sequences listed, 28% are singletons. The sequenced material came from blood. The receptors were gathered from a woman aged 30 to 39 in good health.

This clonotype was detected ten times or more. The chain is built from TRBV2 and TRBJ1-2, with TRBD1 as a possible D gene (5 bases). CDR1 and CDR2 from the germline V gene are SNHLY and FYNNEI. Trimming took 8 bases from V and 7 from J, leaving 14 bases between them. This CDR3 region has 12 residues. The CDR3 DNA reads as TGTGCCAGCGGCGACGGCAGGGTTGGCTACACCTTC. Translated: CASGDGRVGYTF.

This clonotype was seen a few times. The CDR3 DNA reads as TGTGCCAGCAGCTTCAGCGGGGGGGCCAGCAATGAGCAGTTCTTC. Translated: CASSFSGGASNEQFF. This chain joins TRBV7-7 and TRBJ2-1; 10 nucleotides line up with TRBD2. Trimming at V came to 3 bases and at J to 6 bases, leaving 5 bases not matched to a gene. The CDR3 contains 15 residues. In germline, CDR1 is SSHAT, CDR2 FNYEAQ (reference sequence).

The chain carries TRBV12-3 or TRBV12-4 and TRBJ1-6; tentatively, D is TRBD1 (5 bases). V gave up 2 bases and J gave up 12 bases, with 14 bases separating them. This CDR3 is built from 14 residues. CDR3 region: CASSLRGNQGPLHF. The DNA of the CDR3 is TGTGCCAGCAGTTTACGAGGGAATCAGGGACCCCTCCACTTT.

This clonotype was found many times. The chain is built from TRBV6-6 and TRBJ2-1; D is possibly TRBD1 or TRBD2 (5 bases each). This CDR3 comprises 12 residues. Deletions cut 8 bases from V and 6 bases from J, with 11 bases between. Per germline, CDR1 MNHNY and CDR2 SVGAGI (reference sequence). DNA of the CDR3: TGTGCCAGCGGCAGGGAGTTCAATGAGCAGTTCTTC. Amino acids: CASGREFNEQFF.